This T cell receptor beta chain is drawn from a study of shared clonotypes between healthy human individuals. Study findings and constraints: Few donors limited the genetic and exposure-history diversity represented.

Some clones are missing from TCRdb's copy, which holds only in-frame ones; the method was immunoSEQ multiplex PCR. This sample has about 1 million clones, with about 75% found just once. Trimming took 5 bases from V and 4 from J, leaving 11 bases between them. In germline, CDR1 is SGHTA, CDR2 FQGNSA. The CDR3 consists of 14 residues. On this clone: Its cognate antigen is unknown.

Sequenced sample: memory CD4+ T cells sorted from blood. The subset was: CD45RA-negative fraction. The receptor was derived from a man in his late teens or twenties in good health. V usage is TRBV7-2 and J usage is TRBJ2-2; D ambiguous. Here the CDR3 DNA reads TGTGCCAGCAGCCCCAGACATGGCACCGGGGAGCTGTTTTTT. Amino acids: CASSPRHGTGELFF.